The 25 T cell receptor beta chains listed next were all sequenced from one sample in a study of CD8 T cells in ankylosing spondylitis. General study findings and limits: Several highly homologous variants made up a TCR beta motif that seemed to typify ankylosing spondylitis blood.

TCRdb re-called the 5' RACE reads with MiXCR, one entry per CDR3 protein. Of hundreds of thousands of distinct CDR3 sequences in the sample, over 15% are singletons; the top ten hold 0.85% to 1.3%. The antigens for these receptors are not known. Specimen: blood, either unsorted or a sorted T cell fraction (not recorded which). The origin of the receptors is a male donor with ankylosing spondylitis.

Concerning this clonotype: Its ends do not fully match the called genes, so a read error is possible. This chain uses TRBV28 with TRBJ2-3, with D hard to call. CDR1 is MDHEN and CDR2 is SYDVKM in the germline V gene. This CDR3 contains 12 residues. The CDR3 nucleotides read TGTGCCAGCAGTTTATTACCAGATAGGCAGTATTTT. Its translation is CASSLLPDRQYF.

This chain joins TRBV3-1 and TRBJ1-1, with D possibly being TRBD1 (6 bases). CDR1 and CDR2 (germline): LGHDT, YNNKEL (reference sequence). V dropped 1 base and J dropped 4 bases, with 13 bases sitting between them. The CDR3 covers 15 residues. CDR3 loop: CASSQGWQGTTEAFF. The CDR3, as DNA: TGTGCCAGCAGCCAAGGTTGGCAGGGGACCACTGAAGCTTTCTTT.

The rearrangement links TRBV28 to TRBJ2-1; possible D gene TRBD2, 6 bases. The CDR3 extends over 14 amino acids. V was trimmed by 10 bases and J by 6 bases, leaving 19 bases between them. Germline assignment: CDR1 MDHEN and CDR2 SYDVKM. Here the CDR3 reads CATRVVGSRNEQFF. CDR3 nucleotide sequence: TGTGCCACCAGAGTAGTCGGGAGCCGCAATGAGCAGTTCTTC. Full variable domain (remainder filled in from reference TRBV28 and TRBJ2-1): DVKVTQSSRYLVKRTGEKVFLECVQDMDHENMFWYRQDPGLGLRLIYFSYDVKMKEKGDIPEGYSVSREKKERFSLILESASTNQTSMYLCATRVVGSRNEQFFGPGTRLTVL.

This clonotype was seen a few times. V usage is TRBV3-1 and J usage is TRBJ2-1; the match to TRBD1 covers 7 bases. The trim removed 3 bases at V and 5 bases at J, leaving 7 bases unmatched. Germline assignment: CDR1 LGHDT and CDR2 YNNKEL (reference sequence). The CDR3 spans 15 residues. CDR3: CASSHERGPNNEQFF. CDR3 in DNA: TGTGCCAGCAGCCATGAAAGGGGGCCGAACAATGAGCAGTTCTTC.

Ten or more counts support this clonotype. The gene calls are TRBV18 and TRBJ2-3; D remains unclear. Trimming took off 6 bases at V and 3 bases at J, with 7 bases between the two ends. The CDR3 is made up of 12 amino acids. Germline-derived CDR1 and CDR2 are KGHSH and LQKENI. CDR3 protein: CASSPVTDTQYF. DNA for the CDR3: TGTGCCAGCTCTCCGGTGACAGATACGCAGTATTTT.

The chain is built from TRBV2 and TRBJ2-5, with a weak D call TRBD1 (6 bases). With 5 bases removed from V and 2 bases from J, the gap between germline ends came to 12 bases. The CDR3 has 14 residues. Germline values: CDR1 SNHLY, CDR2 FYNNEI. CDR3 in amino acids: CASSQQGPQETQYF. The CDR3 nucleotides read TGTGCCAGCAGTCAACAGGGCCCTCAAGAGACCCAGTACTTC.

The genes are TRBV6-2 or TRBV6-3 and TRBJ1-2, with 7 positions matching TRBD1. The ends lost 8 bases at V and 4 bases at J; junction bases unmatched: 13. The germline gives CDR1 MNHEY, CDR2 SVGEGT. The CDR3 is made up of 15 amino acids. CDR3 sequence reads: CASHREGAGSYGYTF. The CDR3 DNA reads TGTGCCAGCCACCGGGAGGGGGCAGGGAGCTATGGCTACACCTTC.

This clonotype was found a few times. This chain connects TRBV18 to TRBJ2-7, with 9 positions matching TRBD1. V shed 5 bases and J 6 bases; nucleotides not matched to a gene: 8. The CDR3 is made up of 14 amino acids. Germline CDR1 is KGHSH and CDR2 is LQKENI. CDR3 sequence: CASSSLGQGIEQYF. CDR3 DNA sequence: TGTGCCAGCTCATCCTTAGGACAGGGGATCGAGCAGTACTTC.

This clonotype has a count of ten or more. Here the CDR3 DNA reads TGCGCCAGCAGCACCACAGGGTACCACGAGCAGTACTTC. It is translated as CASSTTGYHEQYF. V usage is TRBV5-1 and J usage is TRBJ2-7, with TRBD1 as a possible D gene (6 bases). Germline lookup yields CDR1 SGHRS and CDR2 YFSETQ. The V gene lost 4 bases and the J gene lost 5 bases, with 13 bases spanning the gap. The CDR3 extends over 13 amino acids.

This clonotype was counted at least ten times. The V call is TRBV5-1, the J call TRBJ2-5; D not resolved. This CDR3 is 14 amino acids long. Trimming shortened V by 0 bases and J by 3 bases, and 9 bases separated the two germline ends. Germline V gives CDR1 SGHRS, CDR2 YFSETQ. The CDR3 DNA reads as TGCGCCAGCAGCTTGGTTTTAGGCGAAGAGACCCAGTACTTC. Amino acid sequence: CASSLVLGEETQYF.

The chain is built from TRBV11-3 and TRBJ2-2; TRBD1 or TRBD2 may be the D gene (5 bases each). This CDR3 comprises 15 residues. The V end was cut by 5 bases, the J end by 2 bases, with 12 bases between. Germline V CDR1 and CDR2: SGHNT, YENEEA. Written as DNA, the CDR3 is TGTGCCAGCAGCCGGGACCCCCAAAACACCGGGGAGCTGTTTTTT. Encoded protein: CASSRDPQNTGELFF.

In DNA, the CDR3 is TGTGCCAGCAGTTCCTGGACTAGCGGATTCACAGATACGCAGTATTTT. Its translation is CASSSWTSGFTDTQYF. V is TRBV27 and J is TRBJ2-3, with 10 positions matching TRBD2. V was pared by 4 bases and J by 2 bases, with 6 bases of the junction left unmatched. Germline CDR1 MNHEY, CDR2 SMNVEV (reference sequence). The CDR3 consists of 16 residues.

This rearrangement joins TRBV6-5 to TRBJ1-4; 7 nucleotides align to TRBD1. The CDR3 spans 15 residues. The V gene end was trimmed by 4 bases and the J gene end by 8 bases; junction bases not matched to a gene: 10. Germline V gene data show CDR1 as MNHEY and CDR2 as SVGAGI. The CDR3, as DNA: TGTGCCAGCAGTTTCTCCGGGACAGTCCGAGAAAAACTGTTTTTT. Translated, it gives CASSFSGTVREKLFF.

The J gene is TRBJ2-1, the V gene TRBV20-1; TRBD2 matches at 13 bases. The CDR3 extends over 15 amino acids. The V and J ends lost 6 bases and 2 bases, in that order; junction bases with no gene match: 4. The germline V gene encodes CDR1 DFQATT and CDR2 SNEGSKA (reference sequence). The CDR3 bases are TGCAGTGCAAAGGGACTAGCGGGAACCTACAATGAGCAGTTCTTC. Its protein is CSAKGLAGTYNEQFF.

This clonotype was found many times. CDR3: CASSWGQPAYEQYF. In DNA form, the CDR3 reads TGTGCCAGCAGCTGGGGACAGCCCGCCTACGAGCAGTACTTC. V usage is TRBV7-9 and J usage is TRBJ2-7, with TRBD1 matching 7 bases. V trimming: 4 bases; J trimming: 2 bases; junction bases outside the gene matches: 5. The CDR3 is 14 residues long. From germline, CDR1 is SEHNR and CDR2 FQNEAQ (reference sequence).

The rearrangement links TRBV6-2 or TRBV6-3 to TRBJ2-7; TRBD2 is a possible D gene (6 bases). Germline V gives CDR1 MNHEY, CDR2 SVGEGT. The CDR3 has 13 amino acids. V dropped 7 bases and J dropped 3 bases, with 13 bases sitting between them. Here the CDR3 DNA reads TGTGCCAGCACCCGGGGTAGCGGCTACGAGCAGTACTTC. It yields the protein CASTRGSGYEQYF.

This clonotype has a handful of counts. V usage is TRBV27 and J usage is TRBJ2-3, with D maybe TRBD2 (6 bases). Germline V gene sequence: CDR1 MNHEY, CDR2 SMNVEV (reference sequence). The CDR3 runs to 15 residues. V was pared by 5 bases and J by 0 bases, with 12 bases between. CDR3 sequence reads: CASSPKGLSTDTQYF. DNA of the CDR3: TGTGCCAGCAGTCCAAAGGGACTGAGCACAGATACGCAGTATTTT.

This clonotype was found many times. The chain links TRBV5-1 to TRBJ2-3, with TRBD2 as a possible D gene (5 bases). CDR3 length equals 14 residues. Germline assignment: CDR1 SGHRS and CDR2 YFSETQ. The V and J ends lost 4 bases and 3 bases respectively, with 12 bases between them. The CDR3 DNA sequence: TGCGCCAGCAGCAGACTAACCGGGACAGATACGCAGTATTTT. Translated: CASSRLTGTDTQYF.

V and J are TRBV4-1 and TRBJ1-3; 8 nucleotides line up with TRBD1. V was clipped by 4 bases and J by 3 bases; unmatched bases: 14. CDR1 MGHRA and CDR2 YSYEKL come from the germline V gene. CDR3 size: 18 residues. CDR3 protein: CASSLEGLGQGYGNTIYF. The CDR3 nucleotides are TGCGCCAGCAGCCTGGAGGGCTTAGGACAGGGATATGGAAACACCATATATTTT.

This clonotype was observed a handful of times. The CDR3: CASSPGGLGGYEQFF. DNA of the CDR3: TGTGCCAGCAGTCCCGGAGGCCTAGGTGGCTATGAGCAGTTCTTC. The chain links TRBV28 to TRBJ2-1; maybe TRBD2 (5 bases). The V and J ends lost 5 bases and 8 bases respectively, with 19 bases between them. The germline CDR1 and CDR2 sequences are MDHEN and SYDVKM. The CDR3 sequence is 15 residues long.

This clonotype was observed a handful of times. V usage is TRBV5-1 and J usage is TRBJ1-1; tentatively, D is TRBD1 (6 bases). Germline-derived CDR1 and CDR2 are SGHRS and YFSETQ. With 2 bases removed from V and 1 base from J, the gap between germline ends came to 9 bases. The CDR3 totals 14 residues. The CDR3 nucleotides are TGCGCCAGCAGCTTTGCGGGACAGAACACTGAAGCTTTCTTT. Amino acid sequence: CASSFAGQNTEAFF.

This clonotype has just a few counts. This rearrangement joins TRBV4-2 to TRBJ2-2, with no clear D. CDR3 length: 15 residues. The germline CDR1 and CDR2 sequences are LGHNA and YNFKEQ. Trimming shortened V by 0 bases and J by 3 bases, and 8 bases separated the two germline ends. The CDR3 DNA follows: TGTGCCAGCAGCCAAGATTTACCCTACACCGGGGAGCTGTTTTTT. Amino acids: CASSQDLPYTGELFF.

This clonotype occurred a few times. This rearrangement joins TRBV18 to TRBJ1-1, with D uncertain. V dropped 6 bases and J dropped 3 bases, with 23 bases sitting between them. This CDR3 contains 17 residues. Germline CDR1 is KGHSH and CDR2 is LQKENI. CDR3 sequence: CASSPTPPTGGDTEAFF. For the CDR3, the DNA is TGTGCCAGCTCCCCGACCCCCCCTACCGGAGGCGACACTGAAGCTTTCTTT. Filled out from reference TRBV18 and TRBJ1-1, the complete variable domain reads NAGVMQNPRHLVRRRGQEARLRCSPMKGHSHVYWYRQLPEEGLKFMVYLQKENIIDESGMPKERFSAEFPKEGPSILRIQQVVRGDSAAYFCASSPTPPTGGDTEAFFGQGTRLTVV.

This chain uses TRBV3-1 with TRBJ2-1; no firm D call. Trimming removed 2 bases from V and 8 bases from J, with 4 bases in between. CDR3 size: 11 residues. Germline V gives CDR1 LGHDT, CDR2 YNNKEL (reference sequence). CDR3 loop: CASSQPDEQFF. CDR3 nucleotide sequence: TGTGCCAGCAGCCAACCGGATGAGCAGTTCTTC.

This clonotype was seen ten or more times. The J gene is TRBJ2-3, the V gene TRBV9; 9 bases fit TRBD2. V dropped 4 bases and J dropped 8; count of bases not matched to a gene: 8. Germline-derived CDR1 and CDR2 are SGDLS and YYNGEE. This CDR3 comprises 14 residues. The CDR3 sequence is CASSPRTSEVTQYF. The CDR3 DNA sequence: TGTGCCAGCAGCCCCCGGACTAGCGAAGTTACGCAGTATTTT.